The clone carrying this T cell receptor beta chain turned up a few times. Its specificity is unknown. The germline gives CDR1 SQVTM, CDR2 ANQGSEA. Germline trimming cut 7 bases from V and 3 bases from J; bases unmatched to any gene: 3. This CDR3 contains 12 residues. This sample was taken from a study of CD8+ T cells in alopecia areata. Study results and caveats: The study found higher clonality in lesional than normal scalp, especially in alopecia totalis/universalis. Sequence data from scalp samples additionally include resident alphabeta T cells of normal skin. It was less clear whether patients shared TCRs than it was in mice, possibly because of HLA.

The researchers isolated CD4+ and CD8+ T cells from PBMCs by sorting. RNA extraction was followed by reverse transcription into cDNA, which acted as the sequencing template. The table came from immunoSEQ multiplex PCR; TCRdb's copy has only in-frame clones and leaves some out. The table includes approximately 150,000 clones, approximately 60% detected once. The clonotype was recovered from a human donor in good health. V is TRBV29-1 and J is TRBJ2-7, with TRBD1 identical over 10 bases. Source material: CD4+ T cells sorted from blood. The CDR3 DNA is TGCAGCGCGGGACAGGGGCTCTACGAGCAGTACTTC. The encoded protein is CSAGQGLYEQYF.